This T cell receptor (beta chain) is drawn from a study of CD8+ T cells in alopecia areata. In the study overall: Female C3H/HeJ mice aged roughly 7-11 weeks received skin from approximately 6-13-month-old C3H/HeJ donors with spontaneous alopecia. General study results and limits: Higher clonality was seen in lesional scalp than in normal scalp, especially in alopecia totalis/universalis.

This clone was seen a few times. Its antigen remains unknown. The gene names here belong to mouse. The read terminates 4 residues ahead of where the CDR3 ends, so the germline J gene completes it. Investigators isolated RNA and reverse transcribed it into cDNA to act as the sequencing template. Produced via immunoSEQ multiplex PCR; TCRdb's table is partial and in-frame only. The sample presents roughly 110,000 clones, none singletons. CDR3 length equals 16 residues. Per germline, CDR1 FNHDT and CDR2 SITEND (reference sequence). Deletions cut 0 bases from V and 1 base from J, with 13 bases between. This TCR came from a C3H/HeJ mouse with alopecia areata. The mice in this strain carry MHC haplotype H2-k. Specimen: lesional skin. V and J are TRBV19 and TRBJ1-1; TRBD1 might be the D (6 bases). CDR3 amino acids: CASSIDLGHLNTEVFF. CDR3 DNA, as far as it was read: TGTGCCAGCAGTATAGATCTGGGACACCTAAACACA.